The 29 T cell receptor beta chains presented below share a single source sample, sequenced in a study of T cells in Graves' hyperthyroidism and ophthalmopathy. RNA transcripts served as the template for amplifying TCR beta CDR3 regions. First-round RT-PCR targeting the TCR CDR3 was performed with the HTBI primer set. TCRdb independently ran MiXCR on the multiplex PCR reads; one entry per CDR3 protein. The sample has hundreds of thousands of distinct CDR3 sequences; 16% are singletons. The sample was blood. The receptors come from a woman younger than 35 with Graves' ophthalmopathy.

This clonotype was found many times. The chain carries TRBV28 and TRBJ2-7; TRBD2 might be the D (7 bases). Germline CDR1 reads MDHEN; CDR2 reads SYDVKM. V was clipped by 7 bases and J by 0 bases, with 16 bases between them. The CDR3 spans 15 residues. CDR3 amino acids: CASTPGRGPSYEQYF. The CDR3 DNA reads as TGTGCCAGCACCCCCGGGCGGGGGCCCTCCTACGAGCAGTACTTC. The full variable domain, completed using reference TRBV28 and TRBJ2-7, is DVKVTQSSRYLVKRTGEKVFLECVQDMDHENMFWYRQDPGLGLRLIYFSYDVKMKEKGDIPEGYSVSREKKERFSLILESASTNQTSMYLCASTPGRGPSYEQYFGPGTRLTVT.

This chain links TRBV27 with TRBJ1-2; perhaps TRBD1 as D (6 bases). The CDR3 consists of 15 residues. Germline assignment: CDR1 MNHEY and CDR2 SMNVEV (reference sequence). Deletions cut 6 bases from V and 4 bases from J, with 18 bases between. This CDR3 is CASSRRKTGGYGYTF. The CDR3 bases are TGTGCCAGCAGCCGACGCAAGACAGGCGGCTATGGCTACACCTTC.

This clonotype was counted ten times or more. The CDR3 spells CASSFGGGYEQYF. CDR3 nucleotide sequence: TGTGCCAGCAGTTTTGGGGGAGGCTACGAGCAGTACTTC. This chain links TRBV28 with TRBJ2-7; D perhaps matches TRBD2 (6 bases). This CDR3 is built from 13 residues. V was cut by 3 bases and J by 3 bases, with 9 bases left in between. Per germline, CDR1 MDHEN and CDR2 SYDVKM.

This clonotype was found many times. The V and J genes are TRBV24-1 and TRBJ2-5; no clear D gene. This CDR3 spans 14 amino acids. From germline, CDR1 is KGHDR and CDR2 SFDVKD. Between the trimmed V and J ends, which lost 3 bases and 2 bases, there was a span of 9 bases. CDR3 protein: CATSDVDGQETQYF. Written as DNA, the CDR3 is TGTGCCACCAGTGATGTTGACGGACAAGAGACCCAGTACTTC.

This clonotype was counted many times. The chain carries TRBV2 and TRBJ1-1; 9 positions match TRBD1. V lost 8 bases, J lost 0 bases, and 7 bases stayed unmatched. The CDR3 extends over 15 amino acids. The germline gives CDR1 SNHLY, CDR2 FYNNEI. The CDR3 DNA sequence: TGTGCCAGCCAAGACAGGGGGGATATGAACACTGAAGCTTTCTTT. Amino acid sequence: CASQDRGDMNTEAFF.

V usage is TRBV7-9 and J usage is TRBJ2-5, with D tentatively TRBD2 (6 bases). Trimming removed 2 bases at V and 4 bases at J, with 11 bases between. The CDR3 sequence is 14 residues long. Germline CDR1 reads SEHNR; CDR2 reads FQNEAQ (reference sequence). DNA for the CDR3: TGTGCCAGCAGCTTAAGTAGCGGAAGAGAGACCCAGTACTTC. Translation: CASSLSSGRETQYF.

In its sample, this clonotype was seen many times. This chain joins TRBV15 and TRBJ2-1; no clear D. V was trimmed by 3 bases and J by 6 bases, leaving 6 bases between them. CDR3 length: 12 residues. Germline-derived CDR1 and CDR2 are LNHNV and YYDKDF (reference sequence). CDR3 bases: TGTGCCACCAGCAGTTCCGGCAATGAGCAGTTCTTC. Its protein product is CATSSSGNEQFF.

This clonotype was recorded many times. The chain combines TRBV28 with TRBJ1-1; a weak D match, TRBD1 (5 bases). Germline CDR1 is MDHEN and CDR2 is SYDVKM. The CDR3 consists of 16 residues. Trimming removed 3 bases at V and 4 bases at J, with 18 bases between. For the CDR3, the DNA is TGTGCCAGCAGTTTGGGGGTGAAGCTGTGGAGCACTGAAGCTTTCTTT. As protein: CASSLGVKLWSTEAFF.

This clonotype was detected ten times or more. V and J are TRBV11-2 and TRBJ1-2; D not certain. Trimming removed 0 bases from V and 2 bases from J, with 7 bases in between. Germline CDR1 reads SGHAT; CDR2 reads FQNNGV. The CDR3 has 14 residues. The CDR3 coding sequence is TGTGCCAGCAGCTTAGATCCAGGCAACTATGGCTACACCTTC. Translated, it gives CASSLDPGNYGYTF. The entire variable domain, with the rest obtained from reference TRBV11-2 and TRBJ1-2, is as follows: EAGVAQSPRYKIIEKRQSVAFWCNPISGHATLYWYQQILGQGPKLLIQFQNNGVVDDSQLPKDRFSAERLKGVDSTLKIQPAKLEDSAVYLCASSLDPGNYGYTFGSGTRLTVV.

Note on this clonotype: A much larger clonotype is one base distant, so this may be a read error. V and J are TRBV5-4 and TRBJ2-1; D perhaps matches TRBD1 (5 bases). CDR3 length: 15 amino acids. Germline CDR1 is SGHNT and CDR2 is YYREEE (reference sequence). The germline V and J ends were trimmed by 1 base and 7 bases, with 15 bases remaining between them. Here the CDR3 DNA reads TGTGCCAGCAGCTTGCCGATCCAGGGTGCGAATGAGCAGTTCTTC. It translates to CASSLPIQGANEQFF. Variable domain in full (rest from reference TRBV5-4 and TRBJ2-1): ETGVTQSPTHLIKTRGQQVTLRCSSQSGHNTVSWYQQALGQGPQFIFQYYREEENGRGNFPPRFSGLQFPNYSSELNVNALELDDSALYLCASSLPIQGANEQFFGPGTRLTVL.

At least ten counts were recorded for this clonotype. The chain couples TRBV12-5 to TRBJ1-1; D possibly corresponds to TRBD1 (6 bases). Germline V lookup: CDR1 LGHNT, CDR2 FRNRAP. Trimming stripped 0 bases from V and 3 bases from J, with 14 bases between. The CDR3 loop spans 16 amino acids. The chain's CDR3 is CASGLVRFGGDTEAFF. The CDR3 nucleotides read TGTGCTAGTGGTTTGGTGAGATTTGGGGGCGACACTGAAGCTTTCTTT.

This clonotype has at least ten counts. The chain employs TRBV7-9 and TRBJ1-2; D is undetermined. CDR1 and CDR2 (germline): SEHNR, FQNEAQ (reference sequence). V was trimmed by 5 bases and J by 7 bases, leaving 17 bases between them. The CDR3 spans 14 residues. The CDR3 region is CASSGRTEEGGYTF. CDR3 DNA: TGTGCCAGCAGCGGACGGACGGAGGAGGGTGGCTACACCTTC.

Comments on this clonotype: A much more abundant neighbour one base away suggests this may be a read error. The genes are TRBV28 and TRBJ1-2; no reliable D call. V lost 6 bases and J 2 bases, leaving 10 bases between the germline ends. The CDR3 runs to 13 residues. From germline, CDR1 is MDHEN and CDR2 SYDVKM. The CDR3: CASRDAGNYGYTF. In nucleotides, the CDR3 is TGTGCCAGCAGGGATGCGGGCAACTATGGCTACACCTTC.

This clonotype was found many times. V gene TRBV10-3 combines with J gene TRBJ1-2; the match to TRBD1 covers 8 bases. Unmatched junction bases numbered 11, after V lost 10 bases and J lost 4 bases. Germline CDR1 ENHRY, CDR2 SYGVKD. This CDR3 has 14 amino acids. CDR3 region: CATRELQGGYGYTF. CDR3 coding DNA: TGTGCCACCAGGGAGCTACAGGGGGGCTATGGCTACACCTTC.

This clonotype occurred a few times. The chain combines TRBV27 with TRBJ2-3; D tentatively reads TRBD1 or TRBD2 (5 bases each). The CDR3 length is 13 residues. Germline V gene data show CDR1 as MNHEY and CDR2 as SMNVEV (reference sequence). Trimming cost V 8 bases and J 1 base, with 10 bases left between them. The CDR3 spells CASAGAGTDTQYF. As DNA, the CDR3 is TGTGCCAGCGCCGGGGCCGGCACAGATACGCAGTATTTT.

This clonotype appeared many times. J is TRBJ2-5 and V is TRBV7-9; D perhaps matches TRBD1 (6 bases). There are 15 residues in the CDR3. Germline CDR1 reads SEHNR; CDR2 reads FQNEAQ (reference sequence). V was shortened by 5 bases and J by 2 bases, with 15 bases between the two germline ends. CDR3 loop: CASSVGGQAQETQYF. The CDR3 DNA follows: TGTGCCAGCAGCGTAGGGGGACAAGCTCAAGAGACCCAGTACTTC. Supplemented by reference TRBV7-9 and TRBJ2-5, the full variable domain reads DTGVSQNPRHKITKRGQNVTFRCDPISEHNRLYWYRQTLGQGPEFLTYFQNEAQLEKSRLLSDRFSAERPKGSFSTLEIQRTEQGDSAMYLCASSVGGQAQETQYFGPGTRLLVL.

This clonotype was recorded at least ten times. This sequence joins TRBV30 and TRBJ1-4; no reliable D call. V was clipped by 2 bases and J by 4 bases, with 14 bases between them. The CDR3 has 15 amino acids. Germline assignment: CDR1 GTSNPN and CDR2 SVGIG (reference sequence). The CDR3 region is CAWSHTWPFNEKLFF. In DNA form, the CDR3 reads TGTGCCTGGAGTCACACCTGGCCCTTTAATGAAAAACTGTTTTTT. Full variable domain (missing parts from reference TRBV30 and TRBJ1-4): SQTIHQWPATLVQPVGSPLSLECTVEGTSNPNLYWYRQAAGRGLQLLFYSVGIGQISSEVPQNLSASRPQDRQFILSSKKLLLSDSGFYLCAWSHTWPFNEKLFFGSGTQLSVL.

Many counts were recorded for this clonotype. The DNA of the CDR3 is TGCAGTGCTGGCGACAGGGGGATGGGGACAGATACGCAGTATTTT. Translated: CSAGDRGMGTDTQYF. The V call is TRBV20-1, the J call TRBJ2-3; 9 nucleotides align to TRBD1. Germline V gene sequence: CDR1 DFQATT, CDR2 SNEGSKA (reference sequence). The CDR3 is 15 residues long. Trimming cost V 5 bases and J 3 bases; bases outside gene matches: 9.

The chain combines TRBV11-2 with TRBJ2-4; TRBD2 agrees at 13 bases. Per germline, CDR1 SGHAT and CDR2 FQNNGV. This CDR3 contains 17 residues. V shed 7 bases, J shed 4 bases, and the junction held 10 bases outside the gene matches. The CDR3 loop is CASIPLGTSGAKNIQYF. For the CDR3, the DNA is TGTGCCAGCATCCCCCTCGGGACTAGCGGGGCTAAAAACATTCAGTACTTC.

This clonotype has ten or more counts. The DNA of the CDR3 is TGTGCCAGCAGTTTACGGGAGGGGGACTGGTATTCACCCCTCCACTTT. It codes for CASSLREGDWYSPLHF. This sequence joins TRBV27 and TRBJ1-6; weak D call: TRBD1 (6 bases). Germline V gives CDR1 MNHEY, CDR2 SMNVEV (reference sequence). Trimming pared 2 bases from V and 8 bases from J, leaving 16 bases between. There are 16 residues in the CDR3.

This clonotype was observed many times. V gene TRBV28 combines with J gene TRBJ1-2, with no clear D. The CDR3 loop spans 15 amino acids. CDR1 and CDR2 (germline): MDHEN, SYDVKM. Trimming cost V 5 bases and J 4 bases, with 17 bases left between them. The CDR3 DNA is TGTGCCAGCAGTCCCGGTTTTAGGATCTTCTATGGCTACACCTTC. This translates into CASSPGFRIFYGYTF.

This clonotype was observed at least ten times. The J gene is TRBJ2-5, the V gene TRBV13, with D possibly matching TRBD2 (6 bases). V lost 7 bases and J 7 bases, leaving 19 bases between the germline ends. The CDR3 is 14 amino acids. CDR1 PRHDT and CDR2 FYEKMQ come from the germline V gene (reference sequence). CDR3 in amino acids: CASTGGGNEGTQYF. CDR3 bases: TGTGCCAGCACCGGCGGAGGGAACGAAGGGACCCAGTACTTC.

This clonotype was counted many times. The chain couples TRBV27 to TRBJ1-5; D not certain. V lost 2 bases and J 2 bases, leaving 13 bases between the germline ends. The CDR3 runs 16 residues. Germline lookup yields CDR1 MNHEY and CDR2 SMNVEV (reference sequence). The CDR3 protein is CASSLESGSGNQPQHF. The CDR3 coding sequence is TGTGCCAGCAGTTTAGAATCGGGATCGGGCAATCAGCCCCAGCATTTT.

This clonotype was recorded many times. This chain connects TRBV10-3 to TRBJ1-1; D may be TRBD1 (5 bases). The CDR3 runs to 14 residues. Trimming shortened V by 3 bases and J by 2 bases, and 10 bases separated the two germline ends. CDR1 is ENHRY, CDR2 SYGVKD, per germline. CDR3 loop: CAISDWRTNTEAFF. CDR3 bases: TGTGCCATCAGTGATTGGCGGACAAACACTGAAGCTTTCTTT.

This clonotype has ten or more counts. The chain uses TRBV4-3 and TRBJ2-7; TRBD1 is a possible D gene (6 bases). This CDR3 region has 13 residues. Trimming took 2 bases from V and 4 from J, leaving 9 bases between them. Germline CDR1 reads LGHNA; CDR2 reads YSLEER. CDR3 sequence: CASSQKRGYEQYF. DNA of the CDR3: TGCGCCAGCAGCCAAAAGAGGGGGTACGAGCAGTACTTC.

The sample holds many counts of this clonotype. V and J are TRBV7-2 and TRBJ2-7, with unresolved D. The CDR3 consists of 13 residues. Trimming shortened V by 7 bases and J by 0 bases, and 10 bases separated the two germline ends. From germline, CDR1 is SGHTA and CDR2 FQGNSA. The CDR3, as DNA: TGTGCCAGCAATAGCCCGAGCTCCTACGAGCAGTACTTC. As protein: CASNSPSSYEQYF.

This clonotype showed up many times. V gene TRBV7-2 combines with J gene TRBJ2-7; TRBD2 is a possible D gene (6 bases). V lost 4 bases, J lost 5 bases, and 12 bases lay in between. CDR1 and CDR2 from the germline V gene are SGHTA and FQGNSA. This CDR3 is built from 13 residues. Here the CDR3 DNA reads TGTGCCAGCAGCTCGGGGGTTGTACACGAGCAGTACTTC. Its translation: CASSSGVVHEQYF.

The chain couples TRBV6-2 or TRBV6-3 to TRBJ2-7; TRBD2 is a possible D gene (6 bases). Trimming pared 5 bases from V and 6 bases from J, leaving 14 bases between. Germline V lookup: CDR1 MNHEY, CDR2 SVGEGT. The CDR3 totals 13 residues. CDR3 nucleotides: TGTGCCAGCAGTACCATCCCCGGGGGCGAGCAGTACTTC. This gives the protein CASSTIPGGEQYF.

This clonotype was observed at least ten times. This chain uses TRBV5-5 with TRBJ1-2; D remains ambiguous. The CDR3 length is 14 residues. Germline CDR1 reads SGHKS; CDR2 reads YYEKEE (reference sequence). The V end was cut by 2 bases, the J end by 4 bases, with 12 bases between. The CDR3 protein is CASSFSQHTYGYTF. The DNA for the CDR3 is TGTGCCAGCAGCTTTTCTCAGCACACCTATGGCTACACCTTC.